Each of the 7 T cell receptor beta chains below was sequenced from the same sample in a study of regulatory T cells in long-lasting Graves disease. iRepertoire HTBI primers and Arm-PCR of CDR3 regions built TCR beta libraries. MiXCR, run by TCRdb on the multiplex PCR reads, gives a single entry per CDR3 protein. Of 520,000 or so distinct CDR3 sequences listed, about 12% were seen once; the top ten hold approximately 9%. Time point reported: newly diagnosed GD, antithyroid drugs for less than 3 months. Following extraction of RNA from PBMCs, that RNA was used to make the TCR library. This sample was shared with a second study, whose subject was T cells in Graves' hyperthyroidism and ophthalmopathy.

The material sequenced was peripheral blood mononuclear cells (PBMCs), taken at new diagnosis, from a patient treated with antithyroid drugs. All receptors derive from a young woman with Graves disease.

Note on this clonotype: This may arise from a read error, as a much more abundant clone is one base away. As the CDR3 is not closed by the conserved phenylalanine or tryptophan, this likely results from a read error. V and J are TRBV7-2 and TRBJ1-1; no firm D call. Trimming took 5 bases from V and 3 from J, leaving 10 bases between them. The length of the CDR3 is 13 residues. Germline CDR1 reads SGHTA; CDR2 reads FQGNSA. This CDR3 reads CASSPSLDTEAFL. Here the CDR3 DNA reads TGTGCCAGCAGCCCCTCACTGGACACTGAAGCTTTCTTG.

At least ten counts were recorded for this clonotype. This chain joins TRBV7-8 and TRBJ1-5; 10 nucleotides match TRBD1. V shed 1 base and J 0 bases; nucleotides not matched to a gene: 6. The CDR3 runs to 18 residues. CDR1 is SGHVS and CDR2 is FQNEAQ in the germline V gene. The CDR3, as DNA: TGTGCCAGCAGCTTAGTTGGGACAGGGGCCTATAGCAATCAGCCCCAGCATTTT. This gives the protein CASSLVGTGAYSNQPQHF.

This clonotype was seen repeatedly, ten times or more. The CDR3 here is CAWGREYSNQPQHF. Written as DNA, the CDR3 is TGTGCCTGGGGTAGGGAATATAGCAATCAGCCCCAGCATTTT. The chain has TRBV30 and TRBJ1-5, with unresolved D. Trimming shortened V by 5 bases and J by 0 bases, and 11 bases separated the two germline ends. Per germline, CDR1 GTSNPN and CDR2 SVGIG (reference sequence). The CDR3 has 14 residues.

In its sample, this clonotype was seen a few times. The chain carries TRBV3-1 and TRBJ2-1; D gene uncertain. The germline V gene has CDR1 LGHDT and CDR2 YNNKEL (reference sequence). This CDR3 comprises 15 residues. V gave up 0 bases and J gave up 0 bases, with 6 bases separating them. The CDR3 nucleotides are TGTGCCAGCAGCCAAGACACCCGCTCCTACAATGAGCAGTTCTTC. Its translation is CASSQDTRSYNEQFF.

This clonotype occurred many times. The chain uses TRBV2 and TRBJ1-5, with 9 positions matching TRBD1. V shed 4 bases and J 6 bases; nucleotides not matched to a gene: 7. The length of the CDR3 is 15 residues. In germline, CDR1 is SNHLY, CDR2 FYNNEI. CDR3 residues: CASSVWTGESQPQHF. For the CDR3, the DNA is TGTGCCAGCAGTGTCTGGACAGGGGAAAGTCAGCCCCAGCATTTT.

At least ten counts were recorded for this clonotype. The rearrangement joins TRBV28 to TRBJ1-1; D uncertain. The CDR3 runs 15 residues. The V and J ends lost 7 bases and 0 bases respectively, with 15 bases between them. Germline V gene data show CDR1 as MDHEN and CDR2 as SYDVKM. The CDR3 reads CASNRFAIVNTEAFF. Written as DNA, the CDR3 is TGTGCCAGCAATCGATTTGCCATCGTGAACACTGAAGCTTTCTTT. Combining the CDR3 with reference TRBV28 and TRBJ1-1 gives the whole variable domain DVKVTQSSRYLVKRTGEKVFLECVQDMDHENMFWYRQDPGLGLRLIYFSYDVKMKEKGDIPEGYSVSREKKERFSLILESASTNQTSMYLCASNRFAIVNTEAFFGQGTRLTVV.

This clonotype was observed at least ten times. V and J are TRBV12-3 or TRBV12-4 and TRBJ2-7; 9 positions match TRBD1. V shed 6 bases, J shed 2 bases, and the junction held 11 bases outside the gene matches. The CDR3 length is 16 residues. This CDR3 reads CASSLPPGQGTYEQYF. In DNA form, the CDR3 reads TGTGCCAGCAGCCTCCCCCCGGGACAGGGTACCTACGAGCAGTACTTC.